Listed below are T cell receptor beta chains from one sample, sequenced in a study of blood T cell repertoires in COVID-19. Libraries were prepared by immunoSEQ multiplex PCR; TCRdb keeps only in-frame clonotypes and omits some of them. This table has about 230,000 clones, about 83% appearing once. Sequenced material: peripheral blood. Receptor source: a man aged 80 or over with acute or convalescent COVID-19. Both conserved end residues are part of each CDR3. The order of the fields is J gene, V gene, CDR3 protein.

TRBJ1-2 TRBV5-1 CASSLGSVYGYTF
TRBJ1-1 TRBV28 CASSRTGVGAFF
TRBJ1-1 TRBV18 CASSPGGMNTEAFF
TRBJ1-3 TRBV5-1 CASSLYLVGDRVRSGNTIYF
TRBJ2-2 TRBV18 CASSPEGLAGGRELFF
TRBJ1-2 TRBV3-1/TRBV3-2 CASSQDSGGLGYTF
TRBJ2-5 TRBV30 CAWSAQDRARETQYF
TRBJ2-7 TRBV5-4 CASSQAGARSYEQYF
TRBJ1-5 TRBV5-5 CASSMTVDSLSSSF
TRBJ1-1 TRBV23-1 CAKKGQDKNTEAFF
TRBJ1-1 TRBV2 CASNTGWGAEAFF
TRBJ1-2 TRBV5-1 CASSLSYRATYGYTF
TRBJ1-2 TRBV6-6 CASSLIGTPGYTF
TRBJ2-1 TRBV11-1 CASSLRLGGNNEQFF
TRBJ2-7 TRBV7-2 CASSAPSGYEQYF
TRBJ1-6 TRBV6-5 CASRTGDSPLHF
TRBJ1-1 TRBV28 CASSSAGAMGTEAFF
TRBJ1-5 TRBV28 CASRRANQPQHF
TRBJ1-4 TRBV5-1 CASSLAAGRGEKLFF
TRBJ1-4 TRBV7-9 CASSSTGGREKLFF
TRBJ1-1 TRBV3-1/TRBV3-2 CASSLGQGMTEAFF
TRBJ1-1 TRBV5-1 CASSQSDKNTEAFF
TRBJ2-3 TRBV6-6 CASSYSGRRSTDTQYF
TRBJ2-7 TRBV5-1 CASSLSGKSSYEQYF
TRBJ2-7 TRBV5-1 CASSLGTKYEQYF
TRBJ2-3 TRBV12-3/TRBV12-4 CASSLRGDTQYF
TRBJ2-5 TRBV6-5 CASSYRREETQYF
TRBJ2-7 TRBV7-2 CASSLGSGGSYEQYF
TRBJ1-2 TRBV10-3 CAARSGGQGARGYTF